This T cell receptor beta chain stems from a study of shared T cell receptors in the human thymus. The V gene's germline CDR1 is MNHEY and CDR2 SMNVEV (reference sequence). The CDR3 contains 16 residues. The ends were cut back, 6 bases at V and 0 bases at J, with 16 bases in the middle. Some clones are missing from TCRdb's copy, which holds only in-frame ones; the method was immunoSEQ multiplex PCR. The sample includes roughly 660,000 clones, around nine tenths seen only once; the top ten take approximately 0.01%. This sample was also put to use in a study of human thymus T cells. According to that study: Corrective surgery for congenital heart defects was being performed on the healthy Finnish infants who were the donors. In corrective heart surgery, resections were taken, and these provided the thymus tissue. Repertoires sampled from thymus and blood appeared biased in V and J gene usage.

This sequence joins TRBV27 and TRBJ2-3; D may be TRBD2 (5 bases). Sequencing used thymocytes. The source of this sequence is a boy younger than two with a congenital heart defect. The CDR3 spells CASSPLPGSSTDTQYF. The CDR3 DNA reads as TGTGCCAGCAGCCCACTTCCGGGGTCTAGCACAGATACGCAGTATTTT.